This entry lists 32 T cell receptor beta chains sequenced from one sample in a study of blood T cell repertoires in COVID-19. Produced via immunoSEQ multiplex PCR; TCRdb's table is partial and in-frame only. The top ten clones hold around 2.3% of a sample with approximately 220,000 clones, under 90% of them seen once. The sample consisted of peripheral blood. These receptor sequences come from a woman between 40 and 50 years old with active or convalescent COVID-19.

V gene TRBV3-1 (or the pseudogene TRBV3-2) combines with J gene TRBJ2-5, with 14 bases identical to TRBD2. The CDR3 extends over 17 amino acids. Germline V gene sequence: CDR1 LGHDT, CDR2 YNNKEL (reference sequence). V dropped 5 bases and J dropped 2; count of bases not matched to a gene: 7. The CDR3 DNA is TGTGCCAGCAGCGGACGAGGGACTAGCGGGGGTCAAGAGACCCAGTACTTC. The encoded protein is CASSGRGTSGGQETQYF.

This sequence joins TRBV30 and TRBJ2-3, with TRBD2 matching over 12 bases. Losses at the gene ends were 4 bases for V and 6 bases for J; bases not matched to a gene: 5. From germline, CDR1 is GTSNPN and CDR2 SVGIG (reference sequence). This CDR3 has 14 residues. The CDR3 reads CAWNLAGGPDTQYF. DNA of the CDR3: TGTGCCTGGAATCTAGCGGGAGGGCCTGATACGCAGTATTTT. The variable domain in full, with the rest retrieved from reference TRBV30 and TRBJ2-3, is SQTIHQWPATLVQPVGSPLSLECTVEGTSNPNLYWYRQAAGRGLQLLFYSVGIGQISSEVPQNLSASRPQDRQFILSSKKLLLSDSGFYLCAWNLAGGPDTQYFGPGTRLTVL.

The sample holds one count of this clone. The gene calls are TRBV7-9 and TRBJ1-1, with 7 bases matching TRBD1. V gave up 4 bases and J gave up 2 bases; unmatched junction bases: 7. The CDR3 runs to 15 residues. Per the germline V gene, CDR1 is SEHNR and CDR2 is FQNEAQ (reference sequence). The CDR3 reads CASSSTGTANTEAFF. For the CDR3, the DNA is TGTGCCAGCAGCTCCACCGGGACAGCAAACACTGAAGCTTTCTTT. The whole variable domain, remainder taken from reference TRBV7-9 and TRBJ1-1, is DTGVSQNPRHKITKRGQNVTFRCDPISEHNRLYWYRQTLGQGPEFLTYFQNEAQLEKSRLLSDRFSAERPKGSFSTLEIQRTEQGDSAMYLCASSSTGTANTEAFFGQGTRLTVV.

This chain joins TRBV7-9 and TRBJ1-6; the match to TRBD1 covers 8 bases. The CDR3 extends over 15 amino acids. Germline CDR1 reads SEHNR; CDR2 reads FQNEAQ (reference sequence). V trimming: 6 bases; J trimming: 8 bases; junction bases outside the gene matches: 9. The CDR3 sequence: CASRLQTGGDSPLHF. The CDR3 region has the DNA TGTGCCAGCAGACTTCAAACAGGGGGAGATTCACCCCTCCACTTT. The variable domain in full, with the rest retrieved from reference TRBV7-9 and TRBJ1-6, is DTGVSQNPRHKITKRGQNVTFRCDPISEHNRLYWYRQTLGQGPEFLTYFQNEAQLEKSRLLSDRFSAERPKGSFSTLEIQRTEQGDSAMYLCASRLQTGGDSPLHFGNGTRLTVT.

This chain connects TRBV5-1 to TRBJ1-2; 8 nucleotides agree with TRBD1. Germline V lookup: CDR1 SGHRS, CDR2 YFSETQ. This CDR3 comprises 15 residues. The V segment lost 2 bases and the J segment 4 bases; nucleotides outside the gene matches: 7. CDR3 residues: CASSFSGGEGYGYTF. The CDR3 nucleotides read TGCGCCAGCAGCTTCTCAGGGGGCGAGGGCTATGGCTACACCTTC.

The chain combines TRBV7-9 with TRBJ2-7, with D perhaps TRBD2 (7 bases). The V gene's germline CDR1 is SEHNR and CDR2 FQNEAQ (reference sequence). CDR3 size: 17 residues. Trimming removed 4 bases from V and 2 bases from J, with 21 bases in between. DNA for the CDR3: TGTGCCAGCAGCTCCCCCACGGGGGGCGTTGACCCCTACGAGCAGTACTTC. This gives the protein CASSSPTGGVDPYEQYF.

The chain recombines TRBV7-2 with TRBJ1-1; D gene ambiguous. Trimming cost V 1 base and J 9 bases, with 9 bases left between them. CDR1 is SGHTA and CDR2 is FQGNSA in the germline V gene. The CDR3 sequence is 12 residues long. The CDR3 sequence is CASSLVSGKAFF. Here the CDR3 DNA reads TGTGCCAGCAGCTTAGTCTCGGGGAAAGCTTTCTTT. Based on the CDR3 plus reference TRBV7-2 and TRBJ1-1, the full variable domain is GAGVSQSPSNKVTEKGKDVELRCDPISGHTALYWYRQSLGQGLEFLIYFQGNSAPDKSGLPSDRFSAERTGGSVSTLTIQRTQQEDSAVYLCASSLVSGKAFFGQGTRLTVV.

As DNA, the CDR3 is TGTGCCAGTAGTATAGATGCGGGAGGGCATTGGGCGCAGTATTTT. This codes for CASSIDAGGHWAQYF. The rearrangement links TRBV19 to TRBJ2-3; 9 bases line up with TRBD2. Germline V gives CDR1 LNHDA, CDR2 SQIVND (reference sequence). J lost 10 bases, V lost 0 bases, and 8 bases had no gene match. This CDR3 is 15 amino acids long.

The CDR3 here is CASSIVQGNTEAFF. As DNA, the CDR3 is TGTGCCAGTAGTATAGTTCAGGGGAACACTGAAGCTTTCTTT. The chain recombines TRBV19 with TRBJ1-1, with D maybe TRBD1 (5 bases). Germline V lookup: CDR1 LNHDA, CDR2 SQIVND (reference sequence). The V gene lost 1 base and the J gene lost 1 base, with 7 bases spanning the gap. CDR3 size: 14 residues.

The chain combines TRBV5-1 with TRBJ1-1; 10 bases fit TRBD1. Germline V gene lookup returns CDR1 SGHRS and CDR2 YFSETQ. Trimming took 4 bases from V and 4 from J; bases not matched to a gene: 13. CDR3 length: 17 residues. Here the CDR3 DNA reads TGCGCCAGCAGCCTCCCTCGACAGGGGGCGCTTGGCACTGAAGCTTTCTTT. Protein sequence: CASSLPRQGALGTEAFF.

CDR3 region: CASRAEIQETQYF. As DNA, the CDR3 is TGTGCCAGCAGGGCAGAAATACAAGAGACCCAGTACTTC. This chain joins TRBV2 and TRBJ2-5, with D uncertain. Looked up from germline, CDR1 is SNHLY and CDR2 is FYNNEI. The CDR3 loop spans 13 amino acids. Deletions cut 6 bases from V and 2 bases from J, with 10 bases between.

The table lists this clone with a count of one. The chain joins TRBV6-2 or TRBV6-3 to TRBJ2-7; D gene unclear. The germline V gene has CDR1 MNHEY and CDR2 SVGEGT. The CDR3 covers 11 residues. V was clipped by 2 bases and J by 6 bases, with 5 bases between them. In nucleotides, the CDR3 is TGTGCCAGCAGTTACAGCTCCGAGCAGTACTTC. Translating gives CASSYSSEQYF.

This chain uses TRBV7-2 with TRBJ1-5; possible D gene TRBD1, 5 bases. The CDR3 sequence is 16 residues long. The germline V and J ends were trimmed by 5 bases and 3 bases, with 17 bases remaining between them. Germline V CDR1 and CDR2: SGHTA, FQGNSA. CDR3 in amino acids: CASSPMGLATNQPQHF. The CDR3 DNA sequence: TGTGCCAGCAGCCCGATGGGACTCGCCACCAATCAGCCCCAGCATTTT.

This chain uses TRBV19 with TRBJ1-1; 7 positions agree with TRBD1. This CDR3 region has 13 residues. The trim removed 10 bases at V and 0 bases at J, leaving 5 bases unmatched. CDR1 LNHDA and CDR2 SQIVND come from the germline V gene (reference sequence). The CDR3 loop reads CATMDRLNTEAFF. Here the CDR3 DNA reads TGTGCCACCATGGACAGGTTGAACACTGAAGCTTTCTTT.

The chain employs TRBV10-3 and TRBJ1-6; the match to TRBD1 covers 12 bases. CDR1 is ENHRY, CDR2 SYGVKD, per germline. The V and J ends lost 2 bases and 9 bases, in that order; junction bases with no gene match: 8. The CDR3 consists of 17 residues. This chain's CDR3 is CAISELGTGGQGSPLHF. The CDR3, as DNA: TGTGCCATCAGTGAGCTGGGGACAGGGGGCCAGGGTTCACCCCTCCACTTT.

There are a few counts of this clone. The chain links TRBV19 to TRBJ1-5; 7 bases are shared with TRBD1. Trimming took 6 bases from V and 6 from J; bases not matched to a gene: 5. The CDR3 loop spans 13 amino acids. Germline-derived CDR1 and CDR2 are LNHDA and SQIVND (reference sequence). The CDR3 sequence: CASRRQGGQPQHF. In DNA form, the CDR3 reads TGTGCCAGTAGGAGACAGGGAGGTCAGCCCCAGCATTTT.

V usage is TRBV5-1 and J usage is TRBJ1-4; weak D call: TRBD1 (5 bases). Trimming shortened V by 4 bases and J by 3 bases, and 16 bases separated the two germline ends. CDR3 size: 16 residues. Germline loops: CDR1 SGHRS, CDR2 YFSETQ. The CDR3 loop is CASSATGGVSNEKLFF. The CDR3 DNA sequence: TGCGCCAGCAGCGCCACGGGAGGGGTGTCTAATGAAAAACTGTTTTTT.

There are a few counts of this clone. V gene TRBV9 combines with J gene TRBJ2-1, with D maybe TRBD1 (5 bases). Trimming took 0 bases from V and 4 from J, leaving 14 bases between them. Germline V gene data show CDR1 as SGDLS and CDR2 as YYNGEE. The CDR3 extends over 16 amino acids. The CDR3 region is CASSVGRDSSYNEQFF. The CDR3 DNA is TGTGCCAGCAGCGTAGGCCGAGACAGCTCGTACAATGAGCAGTTCTTC.

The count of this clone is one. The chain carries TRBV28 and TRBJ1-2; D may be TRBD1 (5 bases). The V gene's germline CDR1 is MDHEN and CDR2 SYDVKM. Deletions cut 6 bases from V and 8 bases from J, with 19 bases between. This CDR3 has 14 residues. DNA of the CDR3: TGTGCCAGCAGCGCATTCCAGGGTGTTTGGGGCTACACCTTC. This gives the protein CASSAFQGVWGYTF.

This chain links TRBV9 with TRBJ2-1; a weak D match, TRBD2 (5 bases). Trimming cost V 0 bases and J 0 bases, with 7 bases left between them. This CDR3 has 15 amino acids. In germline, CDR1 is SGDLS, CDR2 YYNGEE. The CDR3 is CASSVGGNSYNEQFF. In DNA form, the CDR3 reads TGTGCCAGCAGCGTAGGAGGGAACTCCTACAATGAGCAGTTCTTC.

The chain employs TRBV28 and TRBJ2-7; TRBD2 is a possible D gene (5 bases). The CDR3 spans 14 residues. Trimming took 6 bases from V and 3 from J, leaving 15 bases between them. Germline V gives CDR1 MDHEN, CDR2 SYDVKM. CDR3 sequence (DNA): TGTGCCAGCAGCCGTCCCTTGGGAGACTACGAGCAGTACTTC. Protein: CASSRPLGDYEQYF.

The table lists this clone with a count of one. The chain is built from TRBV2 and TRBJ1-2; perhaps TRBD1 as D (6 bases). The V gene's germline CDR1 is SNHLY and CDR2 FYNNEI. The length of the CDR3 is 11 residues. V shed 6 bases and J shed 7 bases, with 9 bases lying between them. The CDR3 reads CASRQGIGYTF. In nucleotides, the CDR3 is TGTGCCAGCAGGCAGGGGATTGGCTACACCTTC.

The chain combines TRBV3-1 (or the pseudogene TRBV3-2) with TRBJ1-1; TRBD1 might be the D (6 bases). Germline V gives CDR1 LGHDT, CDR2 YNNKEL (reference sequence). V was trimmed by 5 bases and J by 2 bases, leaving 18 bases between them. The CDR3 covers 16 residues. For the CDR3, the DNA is TGTGCCAGCAGCGGCCTCCGGCGGACAGCTAACACTGAAGCTTTCTTT. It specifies CASSGLRRTANTEAFF.

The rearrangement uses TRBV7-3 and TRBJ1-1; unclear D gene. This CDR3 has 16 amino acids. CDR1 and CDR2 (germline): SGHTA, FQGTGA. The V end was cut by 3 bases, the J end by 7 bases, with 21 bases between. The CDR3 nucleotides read TGTGCCAGCAGCTTGAATGGAGGAGGGTATTGGGATGAAGCTTTCTTT. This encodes CASSLNGGGYWDEAFF.

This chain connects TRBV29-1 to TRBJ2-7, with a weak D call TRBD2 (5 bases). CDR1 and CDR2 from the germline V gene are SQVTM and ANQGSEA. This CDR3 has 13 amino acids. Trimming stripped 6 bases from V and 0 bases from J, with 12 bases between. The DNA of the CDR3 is TGCAGCGTCCGGACTTACAGCTCCTACGAGCAGTACTTC. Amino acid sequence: CSVRTYSSYEQYF.

CDR3: CASSVRGQGANVLTF. The DNA for the CDR3 is TGTGCCAGCAGCGTCAGGGGGCAGGGGGCCAACGTCCTGACTTTC. The chain uses TRBV9 and TRBJ2-6, with TRBD1 matching 8 bases. The trim removed 2 bases at V and 4 bases at J, leaving 2 bases unmatched. This CDR3 comprises 15 residues. Germline V CDR1 and CDR2: SGDLS, YYNGEE.

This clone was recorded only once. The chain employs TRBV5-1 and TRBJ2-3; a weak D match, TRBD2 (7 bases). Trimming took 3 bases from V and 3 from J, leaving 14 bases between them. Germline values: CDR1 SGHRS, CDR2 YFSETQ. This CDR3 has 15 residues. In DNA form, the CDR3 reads TGCGCCAGCAGCTGGAGTGGGAGGGGGACAGATACGCAGTATTTT. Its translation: CASSWSGRGTDTQYF. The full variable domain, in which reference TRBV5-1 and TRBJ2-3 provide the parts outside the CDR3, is KAGVTQTPRYLIKTRGQQVTLSCSPISGHRSVSWYQQTPGQGLQFLFEYFSETQRNKGNFPGRFSGRQFSNSRSEMNVSTLELGDSALYLCASSWSGRGTDTQYFGPGTRLTVL.

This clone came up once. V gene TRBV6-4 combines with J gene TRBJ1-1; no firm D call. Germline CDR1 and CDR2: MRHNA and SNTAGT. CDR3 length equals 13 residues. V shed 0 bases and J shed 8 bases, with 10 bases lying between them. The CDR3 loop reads CASSDSSGVEAFF. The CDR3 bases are TGTGCCAGCAGTGACTCATCCGGGGTGGAAGCTTTCTTT.

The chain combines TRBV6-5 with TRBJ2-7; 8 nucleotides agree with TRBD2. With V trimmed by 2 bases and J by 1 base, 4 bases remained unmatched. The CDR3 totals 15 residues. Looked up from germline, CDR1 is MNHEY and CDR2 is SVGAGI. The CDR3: CASSYVAGRSYEQYF. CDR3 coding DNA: TGTGCCAGCAGTTACGTAGCGGGGCGTTCCTACGAGCAGTACTTC.

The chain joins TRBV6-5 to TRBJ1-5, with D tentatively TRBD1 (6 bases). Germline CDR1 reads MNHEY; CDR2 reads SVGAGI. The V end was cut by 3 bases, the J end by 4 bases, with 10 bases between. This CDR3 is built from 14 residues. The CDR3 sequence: CASSYGQLNQPQHF. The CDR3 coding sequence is TGTGCCAGCAGTTATGGACAGCTTAATCAGCCCCAGCATTTT.

The CDR3 DNA follows: TGTGCTAGTGGTCCCGGACAGGGTCTTGTCGATAATGAAAAACTGTTTTTT. Amino acids: CASGPGQGLVDNEKLFF. The V call is TRBV12-5, the J call TRBJ1-4; 8 bases match TRBD1. Germline CDR1 reads LGHNT; CDR2 reads FRNRAP. V shed 5 bases, J shed 4 bases, and the junction held 12 bases outside the gene matches. CDR3 length: 17 amino acids.

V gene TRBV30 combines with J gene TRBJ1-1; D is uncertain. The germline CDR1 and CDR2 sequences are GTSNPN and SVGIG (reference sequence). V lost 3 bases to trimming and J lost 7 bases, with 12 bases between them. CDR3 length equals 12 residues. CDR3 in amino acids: CAWSGWSNEAFF. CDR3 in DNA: TGTGCCTGGAGCGGATGGAGCAATGAAGCTTTCTTT.